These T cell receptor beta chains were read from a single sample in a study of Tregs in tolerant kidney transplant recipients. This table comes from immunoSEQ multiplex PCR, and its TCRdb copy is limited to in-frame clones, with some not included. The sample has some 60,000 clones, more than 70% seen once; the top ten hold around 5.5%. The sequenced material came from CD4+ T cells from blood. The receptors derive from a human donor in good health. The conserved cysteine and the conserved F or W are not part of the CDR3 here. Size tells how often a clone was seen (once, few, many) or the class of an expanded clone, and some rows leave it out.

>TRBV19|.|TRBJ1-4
ASSTENWDRTILF
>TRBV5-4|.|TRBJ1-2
ASSLEGLYGYT
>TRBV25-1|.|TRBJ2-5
ASSVSRDETQY
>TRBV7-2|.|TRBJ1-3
ASSLEEGSGNTIY
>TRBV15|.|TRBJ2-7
ATSRDRQGGYEQY
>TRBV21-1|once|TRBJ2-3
ASSSSPRTPDTQY
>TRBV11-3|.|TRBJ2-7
ASSLALSQTYEQY
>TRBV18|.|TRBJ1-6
ASSPGPLTGSYNSPLH
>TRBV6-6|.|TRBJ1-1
ASSFRDAEAF
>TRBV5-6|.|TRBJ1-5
ASSFGENQPQH
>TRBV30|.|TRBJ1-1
AWSARWTEAF